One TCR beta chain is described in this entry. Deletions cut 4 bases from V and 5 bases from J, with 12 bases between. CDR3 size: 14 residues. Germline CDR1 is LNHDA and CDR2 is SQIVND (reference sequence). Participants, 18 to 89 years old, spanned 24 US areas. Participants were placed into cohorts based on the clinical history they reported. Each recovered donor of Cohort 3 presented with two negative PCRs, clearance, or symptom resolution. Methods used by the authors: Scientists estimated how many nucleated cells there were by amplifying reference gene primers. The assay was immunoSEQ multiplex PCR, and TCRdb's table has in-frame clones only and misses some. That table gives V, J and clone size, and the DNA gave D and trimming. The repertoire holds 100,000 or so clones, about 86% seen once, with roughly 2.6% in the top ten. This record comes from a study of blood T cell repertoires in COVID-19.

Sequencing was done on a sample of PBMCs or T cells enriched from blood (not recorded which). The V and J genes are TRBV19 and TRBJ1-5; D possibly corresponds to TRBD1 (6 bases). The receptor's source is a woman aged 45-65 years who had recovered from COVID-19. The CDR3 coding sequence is TGTGCCAGTAGTACCCGCGGGGGCGATCAGCCCCAGCATTTT. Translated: CASSTRGGDQPQHF.